Following are 5 T cell receptor beta chains from one sample sequenced in a study of shared clonotypes between healthy human individuals. Clones were read by immunoSEQ multiplex PCR, and TCRdb kept only the in-frame ones, dropping some. The sample lists some 1,900,000 clones; around 96% were seen once. Naive-designated CD8 cells lacked CD45RO, were positively enriched for CCR7, and omitted terminally differentiated effector memory CD45RA+ cells. The sample was naive CD8+ T cells sorted from blood. Source of these receptors: a man between 18 and 35 years old in good health.

This clone appeared a single time. The V gene is TRBV5-1, the J gene TRBJ2-1, with 10 bases that match TRBD2. V shed 0 bases and J 10 bases; nucleotides not matched to a gene: 16. The CDR3 length is 18 residues. The germline CDR1 and CDR2 sequences are SGHRS and YFSETQ. The CDR3 protein is CASSLAWELAGREWEQFF. CDR3 sequence (DNA): TGCGCCAGCAGCTTGGCTTGGGAACTAGCGGGACGGGAGTGGGAGCAGTTCTTC.

As DNA, the CDR3 is TGTGCCAGCAGCTTAGCGGGAGGGTCGTATGGCTACACCTTC. The encoded protein is CASSLAGGSYGYTF. The gene calls are TRBV7-2 and TRBJ1-2, with no clear D. The germline V and J ends were trimmed by 0 bases and 5 bases, with 10 bases remaining between them. The CDR3 has 14 residues. Germline V gives CDR1 SGHTA, CDR2 FQGNSA. The entire variable domain, with the rest obtained from reference TRBV7-2 and TRBJ1-2, is as follows: GAGVSQSPSNKVTEKGKDVELRCDPISGHTALYWYRQSLGQGLEFLIYFQGNSAPDKSGLPSDRFSAERTGGSVSTLTIQRTQQEDSAVYLCASSLAGGSYGYTFGSGTRLTVV.

The chain carries TRBV5-4 and TRBJ2-5, with a possible D match to TRBD1 (6 bases). V was pared by 5 bases and J by 5 bases, with 22 bases between. This CDR3 has 16 residues. Germline V gene sequence: CDR1 SGHNT, CDR2 YYREEE (reference sequence). This CDR3 is CASSYRERTGLETQYF. CDR3 in DNA: TGTGCCAGCAGTTACAGGGAAAGGACTGGGTTGGAGACCCAGTACTTC.

This clone was detected once. The rearrangement uses TRBV6-5 and TRBJ2-7, with 8 bases that match TRBD2. The CDR3 is made up of 15 amino acids. Losses at the gene ends were 2 bases for V and 1 base for J; bases not matched to a gene: 4. Per germline, CDR1 MNHEY and CDR2 SVGAGI. The CDR3: CASSYPSGGSYEQYF. The DNA for the CDR3 is TGTGCCAGCAGTTACCCCTCGGGGGGGTCCTACGAGCAGTACTTC.

This clone has a single count. The chain is built from TRBV7-6 and TRBJ2-3; 7 bases fit TRBD1. Germline V gene data show CDR1 as SGHVS and CDR2 as FNYEAQ. J gave up 2 bases and V 2 bases, and 13 bases lay outside the gene matches. The CDR3 covers 18 residues. The DNA of the CDR3 is TGTGCCAGCAGCTTAAATTCCCCCGCAGGGGGTAACACAGATACGCAGTATTTT. Protein sequence: CASSLNSPAGGNTDTQYF.